This passage covers 11 T cell receptor beta chains from one sample sequenced in a study of control samples from healthy donors and cancer patients. Clones were sequenced by immunoSEQ multiplex PCR, and TCRdb holds only the in-frame ones, with some missing. The profile covers around 140,000 clones, with 93% appearing a single time and more than 5% taken by the ten largest. Sample: blood. The receptor set was obtained from a man younger than 35 in good health.

This clone is a singleton in its sample. The chain has TRBV28 and TRBJ1-1, with D perhaps matching TRBD1 (5 bases). Per the germline V gene, CDR1 is MDHEN and CDR2 is SYDVKM. The CDR3 is 14 amino acids. V shed 4 bases and J shed 5 bases, with 14 bases lying between them. CDR3: CASSSAGSRTEAFF. The CDR3, as DNA: TGTGCCAGCAGTTCGGCAGGGAGTCGGACTGAAGCTTTCTTT.

The V gene is TRBV19, the J gene TRBJ2-7; unclear D gene. The germline CDR1 and CDR2 sequences are LNHDA and SQIVND (reference sequence). V dropped 9 bases and J dropped 3 bases, with 12 bases sitting between them. The CDR3 is 12 residues long. CDR3 nucleotides: TGTGCCAGCTTAAGGGTCGACTACGAGCAGTACTTC. It encodes CASLRVDYEQYF.

A remark on this clone: It is unclear where the CDR3 begins or ends on the DNA, so no DNA is shown, and the CDR3 is as TCRdb lists it. CDR3 residues: CASSFGAFGTGAGW. The V call is TRBV11-2, the J call TRBJ2-7; the tabulated D call, TRBD1, remains unverified against the DNA. The CDR3 contains 14 residues when both ends are counted. Looked up from germline, CDR1 is SGHAT and CDR2 is FQNNGV.

The chain carries TRBV4-1 and TRBJ2-7, with D perhaps matching TRBD1 or TRBD2 (6 bases each). V was cut by 1 base and J by 2 bases, with 18 bases left in between. The CDR3 has 17 amino acids. CDR1 is MGHRA, CDR2 YSYEKL, per germline. The CDR3 is CASSQAFGGLQPYEQYF. As DNA, the CDR3 is TGCGCCAGCAGCCAAGCGTTCGGGGGCCTACAACCCTACGAGCAGTACTTC.

This clone was recorded only once. The rearrangement joins TRBV19 to TRBJ2-7; D unclear. The length of the CDR3 is 15 residues. Germline lookup yields CDR1 LNHDA and CDR2 SQIVND (reference sequence). Trimming stripped 6 bases from V and 3 bases from J, with 18 bases between. Here the CDR3 reads CASRVSGGYGYEQYF. The CDR3 nucleotides are TGTGCCAGTAGGGTGTCGGGTGGATACGGCTACGAGCAGTACTTC. Full variable domain (missing parts from reference TRBV19 and TRBJ2-7): DGGITQSPKYLFRKEGQNVTLSCEQNLNHDAMYWYRQDPGQGLRLIYYSQIVNDFQKGDIAEGYSVSREKKESFPLTVTSAQKNPTAFYLCASRVSGGYGYEQYFGPGTRLTVT.

This chain links TRBV5-1 with TRBJ2-7; possibly TRBD2 for D (7 bases). Germline V lookup: CDR1 SGHRS, CDR2 YFSETQ. The CDR3 runs to 16 residues. Trimming removed 4 bases at V and 4 bases at J, with 21 bases between. The CDR3 region is CASSPRGGGRVYEQYF. In DNA, the CDR3 is TGCGCCAGCAGCCCACGTGGGGGGGGGCGCGTTTACGAGCAGTACTTC.

This clone was found a few times. The rearrangement joins TRBV5-1 to TRBJ2-7; D not resolved. The CDR3 sequence is 16 residues long. Trimming took off 0 bases at V and 2 bases at J, with 15 bases between the two ends. Germline assignment: CDR1 SGHRS and CDR2 YFSETQ. The CDR3 DNA reads TGCGCCAGCAGCTTGGAGGCCCTCCGACCGGCCTACGAGCAGTACTTC. This codes for CASSLEALRPAYEQYF.

CDR3 DNA sequence: TGTGCCAGCAGTGGACAGGGTAACTATGGCTACACCTTC. It yields the protein CASSGQGNYGYTF. V gene TRBV2 combines with J gene TRBJ1-2; 7 bases line up with TRBD1. J gave up 1 base and V 4 bases, and 0 bases lay outside the gene matches. Germline V gene sequence: CDR1 SNHLY, CDR2 FYNNEI. The CDR3 loop spans 13 amino acids.

The V call is TRBV28, the J call TRBJ1-5, with no clear D. The germline V gene has CDR1 MDHEN and CDR2 SYDVKM. This CDR3 is 16 amino acids long. Trimming shortened V by 3 bases and J by 0 bases, and 12 bases separated the two germline ends. The CDR3 protein is CASSFDSGNSNQPQHF. The CDR3 bases are TGTGCCAGCAGTTTTGATTCCGGGAATAGCAATCAGCCCCAGCATTTT.

The chain recombines TRBV5-3 with TRBJ2-5, with D maybe TRBD1 (5 bases). TRBV5-3 is marked as an open reading frame, function uncertain. This CDR3 has 18 amino acids. The V gene lost 5 bases and the J gene lost 4 bases, with 27 bases spanning the gap. As DNA, the CDR3 is TGTGCCAGAAGTGGCGACGGACAAGCATGGGGCTCGGGAGAGACCCAGTACTTC. This translates into CARSGDGQAWGSGETQYF.

The chain uses TRBV12-5 and TRBJ1-1; D remains unclear. Germline V gene data show CDR1 as LGHNT and CDR2 as FRNRAP. Trimming removed 5 bases at V and 3 bases at J, with 13 bases between. CDR3 length: 14 residues. The CDR3 DNA reads TGTGCTAGTGGTCCCGGCAGTTCTCACACTGAAGCTTTCTTT. Its translation is CASGPGSSHTEAFF.